This T cell receptor beta chain was found in a study of blood T cell repertoires in COVID-19. The overall study: COVID-19 samples collected from the United States, Italy and Spain covered acute and convalescent phases. In each case, the material was cDNA or gDNA derived from T cells, B-cell-depleted T cells, or PBMCs.

Authors' data handling: Amplifying reference gene primers gave estimates of nucleated cell counts. TCRdb keeps only in-frame clones here, not all; method: immunoSEQ multiplex PCR. The DNA gave D and trimming, while V, J and clone size come from that table. Here the sample spans some 350,000 clones, more than 70% being singletons. Seattle participants joined during active infection and were tracked over time. Germline CDR1 GTSNPN, CDR2 SVGIG (reference sequence). Trimming took off 4 bases at V and 1 base at J, with 11 bases between the two ends. This CDR3 contains 14 residues. Sequenced input: peripheral blood. The rearrangement uses TRBV30 and TRBJ1-5, with D possibly TRBD1 on 5 matching bases. The TCR sequence derives from a woman in her sixties or seventies with COVID-19, enrolled during active disease. CDR3 in DNA: TGTGCCTGGATGGACAAAGGCAGCAATCAGCCCCAGCATTTT. Its protein product is CAWMDKGSNQPQHF.